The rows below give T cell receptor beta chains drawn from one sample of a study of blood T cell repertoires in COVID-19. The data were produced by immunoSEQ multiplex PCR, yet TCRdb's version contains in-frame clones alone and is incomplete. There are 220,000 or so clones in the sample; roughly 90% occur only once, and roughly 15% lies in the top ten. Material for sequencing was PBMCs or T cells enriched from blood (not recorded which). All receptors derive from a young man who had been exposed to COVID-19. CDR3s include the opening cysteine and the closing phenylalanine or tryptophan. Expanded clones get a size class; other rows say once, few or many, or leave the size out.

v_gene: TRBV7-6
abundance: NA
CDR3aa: CASSPDSNPNYGYTF

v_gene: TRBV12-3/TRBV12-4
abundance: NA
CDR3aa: CASSLLANQPQHF

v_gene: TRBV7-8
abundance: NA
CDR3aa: CASSLRWLVEETQYF

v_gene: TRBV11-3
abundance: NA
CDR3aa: CASSRRGETQYF

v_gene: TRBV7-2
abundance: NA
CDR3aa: CASSSGQGGLNTEAFF

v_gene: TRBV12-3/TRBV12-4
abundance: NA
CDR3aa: CASSLWEGGQYF

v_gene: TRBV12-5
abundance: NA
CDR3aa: CASGLGRTGDYGYTF

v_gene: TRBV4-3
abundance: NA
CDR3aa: CASSQQDRGGSPLHF

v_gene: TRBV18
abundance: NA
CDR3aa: CASSPSTGVEQYF

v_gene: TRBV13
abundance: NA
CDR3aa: CASSPQLGSSYNEQFF

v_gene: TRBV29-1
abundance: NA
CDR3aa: CSVAGTGGFGEKLFF

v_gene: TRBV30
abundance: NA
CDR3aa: CAWSPGGIQETQYF

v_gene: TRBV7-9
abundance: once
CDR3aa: CASSLVGQGVGYTF

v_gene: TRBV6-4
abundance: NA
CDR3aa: CASSQTGLKTDTQYF

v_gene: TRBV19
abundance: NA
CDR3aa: CASKDRWGTEAFF

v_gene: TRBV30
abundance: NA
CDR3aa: CAWEGGAGNQPQHF

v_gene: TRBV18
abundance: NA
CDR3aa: CASSELGQHNSPLHF

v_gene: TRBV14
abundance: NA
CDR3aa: CASSQDWPGRHTIYF

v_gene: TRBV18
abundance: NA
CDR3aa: CASSPQGGSAGAYEQYF

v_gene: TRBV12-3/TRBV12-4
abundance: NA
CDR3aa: CASSLKSYEQYF

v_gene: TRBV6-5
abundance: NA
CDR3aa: CASSYLGRTEQFF

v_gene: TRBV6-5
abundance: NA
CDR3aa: CARYSGANTEAFF

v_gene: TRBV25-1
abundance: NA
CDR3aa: CASSITGVNYGYTF

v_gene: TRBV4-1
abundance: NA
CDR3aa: CASTEVPGTGIVRGKKLFF

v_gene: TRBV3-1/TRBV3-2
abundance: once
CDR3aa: CASSFSGGATYNEQFF

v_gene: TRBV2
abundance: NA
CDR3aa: CASSDGASGGRTDTQYF

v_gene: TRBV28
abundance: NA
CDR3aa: CASSLPGRAGYTF

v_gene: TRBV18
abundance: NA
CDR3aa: CASSLGQVGYEQYF

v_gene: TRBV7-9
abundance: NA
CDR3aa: CARSTLDYGYTF

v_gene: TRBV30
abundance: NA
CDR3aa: CAWSVWDRGYEKLFF

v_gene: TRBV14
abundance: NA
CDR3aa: CASSEQGVYNEQFF

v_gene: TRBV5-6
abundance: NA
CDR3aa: CASSLGGPGGELFF

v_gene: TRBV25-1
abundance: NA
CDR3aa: CASSVRDRDEAFF

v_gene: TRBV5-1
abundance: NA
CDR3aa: CASSLGEMGPGTGELFF

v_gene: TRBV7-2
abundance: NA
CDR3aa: CASSMGQGVLNTEAFF

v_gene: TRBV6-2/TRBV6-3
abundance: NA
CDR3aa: CASSYISGGALTDTQYF

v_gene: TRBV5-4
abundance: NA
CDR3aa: CASSQGLAGDGTGELFF

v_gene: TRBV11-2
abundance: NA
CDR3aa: CASSSLAGKTGELFF

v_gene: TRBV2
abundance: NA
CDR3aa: CASRFSLEQPQHF

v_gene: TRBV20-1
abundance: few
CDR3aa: CSGQGGYGYTF

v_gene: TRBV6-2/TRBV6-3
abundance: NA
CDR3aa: CASSSGEAEAFF

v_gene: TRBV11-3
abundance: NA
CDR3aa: CASSLAIGAGNTIYF

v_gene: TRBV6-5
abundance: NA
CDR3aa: CASSFTPGQGFSPLHF

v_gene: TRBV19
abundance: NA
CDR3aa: CASTSSADTGELFF

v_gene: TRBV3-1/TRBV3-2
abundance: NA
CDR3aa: CASSQSRTEAFF

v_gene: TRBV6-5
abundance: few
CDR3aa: CASSPRGNQPQHF

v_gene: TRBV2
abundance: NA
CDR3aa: CASSAHRSPSTDTQYF